Listed below are T cell receptor beta chains from one sample, sequenced in a study of blood T cell repertoires in COVID-19. Here immunoSEQ multiplex PCR was the method, and the copy in TCRdb shows in-frame clones only, minus some. The top ten hold approximately 3% of the sample, which has 150,000 to 200,000 clones, roughly 80% seen once. The sample was PBMCs or T cells enriched from blood (not recorded which). The receptor source for this set is a woman aged 55 to 70 who had recovered from COVID-19. Both conserved end residues are part of each CDR3. Each record gives: J gene, clone size, V gene, D gene, CDR3 protein, CDR3 DNA. D genes are given only for firm matches. The size entry is marked missing in some rows and otherwise reads once, few, many or a size class.

TRBJ1-4 NA TRBV10-3 NA CAISSPTNEKLFF TGTGCCATCAGCTCTCCAACTAATGAAAAACTGTTTTTT
TRBJ1-1 NA TRBV18 TRBD1 CASSLNRDRVSGEAFF TGTGCCAGCTCACTCAACCGGGACAGGGTGTCTGGTGAAGCTTTCTTT
TRBJ2-3 NA TRBV29-1 NA CSLQGYTDTQYF TGCAGCCTCCAGGGATACACAGATACGCAGTATTTT
TRBJ1-6 NA TRBV6-4 NA CASSPIRGGNSPLHF TGTGCCAGCAGCCCCATCAGGGGCGGCAATTCACCCCTCCACTTT
TRBJ2-3 NA TRBV7-2 TRBD2 CASSLLAGGSTDTQYF TGTGCCAGCAGCTTATTAGCGGGGGGCTCCACAGATACGCAGTATTTT
TRBJ2-3 NA TRBV11-2 TRBD1 CASSYIGTGGLGDTQYF TGTGCCAGCAGTTACATCGGGACAGGGGGTCTGGGAGATACGCAGTATTTT
TRBJ2-7 NA TRBV25-1 TRBD1 CASSPGTASYEQYF TGTGCCAGCAGTCCCGGGACAGCCTCCTACGAGCAGTACTTC
TRBJ1-3 NA TRBV2 TRBD1 CASSQTGGSSGNTIYF TGTGCCAGCAGTCAAACAGGGGGCTCGTCTGGAAACACCATATATTTT
TRBJ1-2 NA TRBV20-1 NA CSARVPNGYTF TGCAGTGCTAGAGTCCCCAATGGCTACACCTTC
TRBJ2-5 NA TRBV9 NA CASSVAVLAQETQYF TGTGCCAGCAGCGTAGCCGTCCTAGCTCAAGAGACCCAGTACTTC
TRBJ2-5 few TRBV15 NA CATSRSRLSPGETQYF TGTGCCACCAGCAGGTCCAGGTTGTCCCCGGGGGAGACCCAGTACTTC
TRBJ2-1 NA TRBV20-1 NA CSADYGNEQFF TGCAGTGCCGATTACGGGAATGAGCAGTTCTTC
TRBJ2-1 NA TRBV5-4 TRBD1 CASSLAGGFSYNEQFF TGTGCCAGCAGCTTGGCAGGGGGCTTCTCCTACAATGAGCAGTTCTTC
TRBJ1-4 once TRBV18 NA CASSPQFAGGATNEKLFF TGTGCCAGCTCACCACAGTTCGCAGGAGGGGCAACTAATGAAAAACTGTTTTTT
TRBJ1-5 NA TRBV21-1 NA CASSNSCQGDQPQHF TGTGCCAGCAGCAACTCATGTCAGGGGGATCAGCCCCAGCATTTT
TRBJ2-7 NA TRBV2 TRBD1 CASTGTGGRNEQYF TGTGCCAGTACCGGGACAGGGGGCAGGAACGAGCAGTACTTC
TRBJ1-1 NA TRBV27 TRBD1 CASSLFPGGTEAFF TGTGCCAGCAGTTTATTTCCAGGGGGCACTGAAGCTTTCTTT
TRBJ2-5 few TRBV19 NA CASSWASGETQYF TGTGCCAGTAGTTGGGCATCGGGGGAGACCCAGTACTTC
TRBJ1-2 NA TRBV5-1 TRBD1 CASSLEMETGSHGYTF TGCGCCAGCAGCTTGGAAATGGAGACAGGGTCCCATGGCTACACCTTC
TRBJ2-2 NA TRBV30 TRBD2 CAWRGRLAGANTGELFF TGTGCCTGGAGGGGGCGGCTAGCGGGGGCTAACACCGGGGAGCTGTTTTTT
TRBJ2-3 NA TRBV6-5 TRBD2 CASSMGGGTDTQYF TGTGCCAGCAGTATGGGGGGGGGCACAGATACGCAGTATTTT
TRBJ1-1 NA TRBV30 NA CARSWAEGNTEAFF TGTGCCCGAAGCTGGGCAGAGGGTAACACTGAAGCTTTCTTT
TRBJ1-1 NA TRBV6-6 NA CASRDKNTEAFF TGTGCCAGCCGCGACAAGAACACTGAAGCTTTCTTT
TRBJ1-5 NA TRBV19 NA CASNQGWLQPQHF TGTGCCAGTAATCAGGGGTGGCTTCAGCCCCAGCATTTT
TRBJ2-1 NA TRBV2 TRBD1 CASSDRTGAYNEQFF TGTGCCAGCAGTGATAGGACAGGGGCCTACAATGAGCAGTTCTTC
TRBJ2-7 NA TRBV27 TRBD1 CASGAHDRVPYEQYF TGTGCCAGCGGCGCCCACGACAGGGTCCCCTACGAGCAGTACTTC
TRBJ2-7 NA TRBV19 TRBD1 CASSPRTGGPEQYF TGTGCCAGTAGTCCTCGGACAGGGGGCCCCGAGCAGTACTTC
TRBJ1-4 NA TRBV11-2 TRBD1 CASSSLSRGTNEKLFF TGTGCCAGCAGCTCATTAAGCAGGGGGACTAATGAAAAACTGTTTTTT
TRBJ2-5 once TRBV11-2 TRBD2 CASSLVTGGLETQYF TGTGCCAGCAGCTTAGTTACGGGGGGGCTAGAGACCCAGTACTTC
TRBJ2-1 NA TRBV9 NA CASTSRREDHNEQFF TGTGCCAGCACGTCAAGACGGGAAGACCACAATGAGCAGTTCTTC
TRBJ2-1 NA TRBV11-2 TRBD2 CASSSGTSGPYNEQFF TGTGCCAGCAGCTCCGGGACTAGCGGGCCATACAATGAGCAGTTCTTC
TRBJ2-3 NA TRBV5-6 NA CASSPGTDTQYF TGTGCCAGCAGCCCGGGCACAGATACGCAGTATTTT
TRBJ1-1 NA TRBV6-5 TRBD1 CASSTGTANTEAFF TGTGCCAGCAGTACCGGGACAGCGAACACTGAAGCTTTCTTT
TRBJ1-2 NA TRBV5-1 TRBD1 CASSLGDRGWFYGYTF TGCGCCAGCAGCTTGGGGGACAGGGGGTGGTTTTACGGCTACACCTTC
TRBJ1-4 NA TRBV6-5 NA CASLGGTSEKLFF TGTGCCAGCCTTGGGGGGACCAGCGAAAAACTGTTTTTT
TRBJ2-3 NA TRBV2 TRBD2 CASSDPASGGGDTQYF TGTGCCAGCAGTGATCCCGCTAGCGGGGGGGGAGATACGCAGTATTTT
TRBJ1-1 NA TRBV18 NA CASSPGGETEAFF TGTGCCAGCTCACCAGGGGGGGAGACTGAAGCTTTCTTT
TRBJ2-5 NA TRBV24-1 TRBD1 CATSDSGGQETQYF TGTGCCACCAGTGATTCAGGGGGCCAAGAGACCCAGTACTTC
TRBJ1-6 NA TRBV27 NA CASSWDGQQGWSPLHF TGTGCCAGCAGTTGGGATGGCCAACAGGGATGGTCCCCCCTCCACTTT
TRBJ1-4 once TRBV19 NA CASSIQGEKLFF TGTGCCAGTAGTATACAGGGGGAAAAACTGTTTTTT
TRBJ2-3 NA TRBV5-1 NA CASSLSGLEGDTQYF TGCGCCAGCAGCTTGTCCGGCTTAGAGGGAGATACGCAGTATTTT
TRBJ2-2 few TRBV5-1 NA CASTGPGEAGELFF TGCGCCAGTACCGGGCCTGGGGAGGCCGGGGAGCTGTTTTTT
TRBJ2-1 NA TRBV9 TRBD1 CASSVKGLTGTYNEQFF TGTGCCAGCAGCGTAAAAGGTCTGACAGGGACGTACAATGAGCAGTTCTTC
TRBJ1-1 NA TRBV7-2 NA CASSFQDSMAAFF TGTGCCAGCAGCTTCCAGGACAGCATGGCAGCTTTCTTT
TRBJ2-7 many TRBV19 NA CASSLSGSSLYEQYF TGTGCCAGTAGTCTCTCGGGGTCTAGTCTATACGAGCAGTACTTC
TRBJ1-1 few TRBV25-1 NA CASSRRGPNTEAFF TGTGCCAGCTCAAGGAGGGGTCCGAACACTGAAGCTTTCTTT
TRBJ2-7 once TRBV9 TRBD2 CASSVGSGGGVEQYF TGTGCCAGCAGCGTAGGATCGGGAGGAGGGGTCGAGCAGTACTTC
TRBJ1-2 NA TRBV30 NA CAWGGAGWLADYGYTF TGTGCCTGGGGGGGGGCAGGGTGGCTAGCAGACTATGGCTACACCTTC
TRBJ2-4 NA TRBV10-3 NA CAISDSRDTENIQYF TGTGCCATCAGTGATTCCCGGGACACGGAAAACATTCAGTACTTC
TRBJ1-2 NA TRBV30 TRBD1 CAWIPGQGYGYTF TGTGCCTGGATTCCGGGACAGGGCTATGGCTACACCTTC
TRBJ2-1 NA TRBV27 NA CASRGLAPDNEQFF TGTGCCAGCAGGGGACTCGCCCCGGACAATGAGCAGTTCTTC